Below, 27 T cell receptor beta chains from the same sample are listed, as sequenced in a study of CD8 T cells in Susac syndrome. Reverse transcription used about 0.45 to 1 ug RNA and random hexamers. One entry per CDR3 protein, called by TCRdb with MiXCR from the immunoSEQ multiplex PCR reads. The table includes over 150,000 distinct CDR3 sequences, 90% to 97% detected once. The sequenced sample was CD4+ T cells from PBMCs. These receptors were obtained from a human donor with Susac syndrome.

This clonotype was seen just once. V is TRBV28 and J is TRBJ2-5, with D possibly matching TRBD2 (6 bases). CDR3 length: 13 residues. The V gene lost 6 bases and the J gene lost 5 bases, with 13 bases spanning the gap. Germline V gives CDR1 MDHEN, CDR2 SYDVKM. CDR3 residues: CASSGGVWETQYF. The CDR3 DNA is TGTGCCAGCAGCGGGGGAGTCTGGGAGACCCAGTACTTC.

V usage is TRBV5-6 and J usage is TRBJ2-7; D is ambiguous. V was clipped by 0 bases and J by 6 bases, with 7 bases between them. The germline CDR1 and CDR2 sequences are SGHDT and YYEEEE. The CDR3 has 12 amino acids. CDR3 sequence reads: CASSLAAGEQYV. For the CDR3, the DNA is TGTGCCAGCAGCTTGGCGGCCGGCGAGCAGTACGTC.

This clonotype was detected only once. V is TRBV29-1 and J is TRBJ2-1; unclear D gene. Trimming cost V 4 bases and J 5 bases, with 6 bases left between them. This CDR3 is 11 amino acids long. Germline V CDR1 and CDR2: SQVTM, ANQGSEA. The CDR3 is CSVGRNNEQFF. The CDR3 bases are TGCAGCGTTGGGCGGAACAATGAGCAGTTCTTC.

The chain combines TRBV6-5 with TRBJ2-5; 7 bases match TRBD2. Per germline, CDR1 MNHEY and CDR2 SVGAGI. CDR3 size: 15 residues. J gave up 5 bases and V 0 bases, and 6 bases lay outside the gene matches. CDR3 bases: TGTGCCAGCAGTTACTCGAAGGGAGGGAGGGAGACCCAGTACTTC. Amino acid sequence: CASSYSKGGRETQYF.

V and J are TRBV12-3 or TRBV12-4 and TRBJ2-7; D not resolved. The length of the CDR3 is 11 residues. V gave up 3 bases and J gave up 6 bases, with 6 bases separating them. This chain's CDR3 is CASSFRTEQYF. The CDR3 DNA sequence: TGTGCCAGCAGTTTTAGGACCGAGCAGTACTTC.

This chain joins TRBV7-2 and TRBJ2-3, with 10 bases that match TRBD2. This CDR3 is built from 14 residues. Germline V gene sequence: CDR1 SGHTA, CDR2 FQGNSA. J was trimmed by 7 bases and V by 5 bases; bases with no gene match: 6. CDR3 sequence reads: CASSPGTSDYTQYF. DNA of the CDR3: TGTGCCAGCAGCCCTGGGACTAGCGACTATACGCAGTATTTT.

This chain links TRBV9 with TRBJ1-1; D gene uncertain. V was shortened by 3 bases and J by 1 base, with 7 bases between the two germline ends. CDR1 and CDR2 from the germline V gene are SGDLS and YYNGEE. The CDR3 is 13 amino acids. For the CDR3, the DNA is TGTGCCAGCAGCGCCGGGGAGAACACTGAAGCTTTCTTT. Protein sequence: CASSAGENTEAFF. Full variable domain (missing parts from reference TRBV9 and TRBJ1-1): DSGVTQTPKHLITATGQRVTLRCSPRSGDLSVYWYQQSLDQGLQFLIQYYNGEERAKGNILERFSAQQFPDLHSELNLSSLELGDSALYFCASSAGENTEAFFGQGTRLTVV.

The V call is TRBV6-2 or TRBV6-3, the J call TRBJ2-1; unclear D gene. The germline V gene encodes CDR1 MNHEY and CDR2 SVGEGT. This CDR3 is 12 amino acids long. Trimming removed 8 bases at V and 3 bases at J, with 8 bases between. The chain's CDR3 is CASGDFYNEQFF. Here the CDR3 DNA reads TGTGCCAGCGGAGACTTCTACAATGAGCAGTTCTTC.

This chain links TRBV28 with TRBJ2-7; no reliable D call. The V gene's germline CDR1 is MDHEN and CDR2 SYDVKM. The V and J ends lost 1 base and 9 bases respectively, with 13 bases between them. CDR3 size: 13 residues. CDR3 DNA: TGTGCCAGCAGTTTATCCGACCAGGTCACGCAGTACTTC. This sequence encodes CASSLSDQVTQYF.

This chain uses TRBV20-1 with TRBJ2-6; D gene ambiguous. The CDR3 spans 13 residues. Deletions cut 5 bases from V and 2 bases from J, with 7 bases between. Germline lookup yields CDR1 DFQATT and CDR2 SNEGSKA (reference sequence). DNA for the CDR3: TGCAGTGCTGAGGTTCCTGGGGCCAACGTCCTGACTTTC. Its translation is CSAEVPGANVLTF.

The V and J genes are TRBV2 and TRBJ1-4; the D gene is possibly TRBD1 (6 bases). Germline CDR1 and CDR2: SNHLY and FYNNEI. CDR3 length equals 15 residues. V lost 2 bases and J 14 bases, leaving 21 bases between the germline ends. CDR3 bases: TGTGCCAGCAGTGAAATTAGTAGGCTGGGACAAGCCCTGTTTTTT. This codes for CASSEISRLGQALFF.

This clonotype appeared a single time. The rearrangement links TRBV2 to TRBJ1-3; TRBD1 matches 8 bases. This CDR3 comprises 13 residues. CDR1 is SNHLY and CDR2 is FYNNEI in the germline V gene. Trimming removed 11 bases from V and 7 bases from J; junction bases left unmatched: 10. The CDR3 DNA sequence: TGTGCCCGAGGACGGACAGGGTCGAACACCATATATTTT. Translating it yields CARGRTGSNTIYF.

This chain joins TRBV30 and TRBJ1-4; maybe TRBD1 (6 bases). Germline-derived CDR1 and CDR2 are GTSNPN and SVGIG (reference sequence). The CDR3 is 15 amino acids. V lost 7 bases and J lost 4, with 19 bases in between. The CDR3 DNA follows: TGTGCCTTACGACCGGGGGGGCACATTAATGAAAAACTGTTTTTT. This sequence encodes CALRPGGHINEKLFF.

The J gene is TRBJ2-1, the V gene TRBV9; a possible D gene is TRBD2 (6 bases). Deletions cut 1 base from V and 4 bases from J, with 12 bases between. The length of the CDR3 is 15 residues. Germline CDR1 reads SGDLS; CDR2 reads YYNGEE. The DNA of the CDR3 is TGTGCCAGCAGCGTAACGGGAGTAGCGTACAATGAGCAGTTCTTC. Protein: CASSVTGVAYNEQFF. The variable domain in full, with the rest retrieved from reference TRBV9 and TRBJ2-1, is DSGVTQTPKHLITATGQRVTLRCSPRSGDLSVYWYQQSLDQGLQFLIQYYNGEERAKGNILERFSAQQFPDLHSELNLSSLELGDSALYFCASSVTGVAYNEQFFGPGTRLTVL.

This chain uses TRBV5-1 with TRBJ1-6, with D hard to call. CDR1 is SGHRS and CDR2 is YFSETQ in the germline V gene. With 6 bases removed from V and 0 bases from J, the gap between germline ends came to 4 bases. The CDR3 runs to 13 residues. The CDR3 nucleotides read TGCGCCAGCACGATCTCCTATAATTCACCCCTCCACTTT. This sequence encodes CASTISYNSPLHF. Looking up the rest from reference TRBV5-1 and TRBJ1-6 gives the full variable domain: KAGVTQTPRYLIKTRGQQVTLSCSPISGHRSVSWYQQTPGQGLQFLFEYFSETQRNKGNFPGRFSGRQFSNSRSEMNVSTLELGDSALYLCASTISYNSPLHFGNGTRLTVT.

The chain uses TRBV15 and TRBJ1-5; no reliable D call. The germline V and J ends were trimmed by 0 bases and 1 base, with 7 bases remaining between them. CDR1 is LNHNV, CDR2 YYDKDF, per germline (reference sequence). The CDR3 is 15 amino acids. CDR3 sequence: CATSRDRQSNQPQHF. DNA for the CDR3: TGTGCCACCAGCAGAGATAGGCAGAGCAATCAGCCCCAGCATTTT.

This chain connects TRBV2 to TRBJ2-3; 10 nucleotides match TRBD2. The junction had 5 bases not matched to a gene; V was cut back by 6 bases and J by 2 bases. Germline CDR1 is SNHLY and CDR2 is FYNNEI. CDR3 size: 15 residues. The DNA of the CDR3 is TGTGCCAGCAGAAGGACTAGCGGTCCCACAGATACGCAGTATTTT. Its protein is CASRRTSGPTDTQYF.

The chain has TRBV24-1 and TRBJ2-2, with no clear D. Germline V gene lookup returns CDR1 KGHDR and CDR2 SFDVKD. Trimming stripped 3 bases from V and 3 bases from J, with 4 bases between. The CDR3 contains 13 residues. The CDR3 loop reads CATSDRHTGELFF. The CDR3, as DNA: TGTGCCACCAGTGATAGGCACACCGGGGAGCTGTTTTTT.

The rearrangement uses TRBV15 and TRBJ2-1; D is uncertain. Germline V lookup: CDR1 LNHNV, CDR2 YYDKDF (reference sequence). The CDR3 consists of 17 residues. V shed 5 bases and J shed 0 bases, with 17 bases lying between them. This CDR3 reads CATSFPRPPLSYNEQFF. The CDR3 coding sequence is TGTGCCACCAGCTTCCCGAGACCTCCCCTCTCCTACAATGAGCAGTTCTTC.

The rearrangement links TRBV18 to TRBJ1-4, with 8 nucleotides matching TRBD1. CDR1 KGHSH and CDR2 LQKENI come from the germline V gene. J lost 7 bases, V lost 1 base, and 11 bases had no gene match. This CDR3 is 17 amino acids long. The CDR3 DNA is TGTGCCAGCTCACCACGCCGTATGCAGGGGGCTTCTGAAAAACTGTTTTTT. Translating it yields CASSPRRMQGASEKLFF.

V usage is TRBV29-1 and J usage is TRBJ2-7; possible D gene TRBD1, 6 bases. CDR3 length: 12 residues. CDR1 is SQVTM, CDR2 ANQGSEA, per germline. Trimming removed 4 bases from V and 6 bases from J, with 13 bases in between. CDR3: CSVGWTVTEQYF. The CDR3 DNA reads TGCAGCGTTGGCTGGACAGTCACCGAGCAGTACTTC.

This chain uses TRBV7-2 with TRBJ2-5; TRBD2 aligns across 9 bases. V lost 7 bases to trimming and J lost 7 bases; unmatched junction nucleotides: 7. CDR3 length equals 13 residues. Germline V gene lookup returns CDR1 SGHTA and CDR2 FQGNSA. CDR3 region: CASIAGVMGTQYF. CDR3 nucleotide sequence: TGTGCCAGCATAGCGGGGGTAATGGGGACCCAGTACTTC.

This clonotype was recorded only once. The chain is built from TRBV25-1 and TRBJ1-2; D is unclear. CDR3 size: 12 residues. The V end lost 1 base, the J end lost 8 bases, and 8 bases lay between the germline ends. The germline gives CDR1 MGHDK, CDR2 SYGVNS. CDR3 sequence reads: CASSESTHGYTF. In nucleotides, the CDR3 is TGTGCCAGCAGTGAATCCACCCACGGCTACACCTTC.

CDR3 sequence reads: CASSGLTTGRYEQYF. The CDR3 DNA reads as TGTGCCAGTAGTGGTTTGACGACAGGCCGCTACGAGCAGTACTTC. The chain couples TRBV19 to TRBJ2-7, with D maybe TRBD1 (6 bases). The CDR3 is 15 residues long. With 5 bases removed from V and 3 bases from J, the gap between germline ends came to 17 bases. The germline V gene encodes CDR1 LNHDA and CDR2 SQIVND (reference sequence).

The CDR3 region is CASSARDTYSTIYF. CDR3 DNA: TGTGCCAGCAGCGCCCGGGACACCTATTCAACCATATATTTT. The V call is TRBV3-1, the J call TRBJ1-3; D is possibly TRBD1 (6 bases). The V end lost 5 bases, the J end lost 10 bases, and 18 bases lay between the germline ends. This CDR3 has 14 amino acids. Germline CDR1 reads LGHDT; CDR2 reads YNNKEL (reference sequence).

A single count supports this clonotype. The rearrangement joins TRBV28 to TRBJ2-5; the match to TRBD2 covers 15 bases. Germline CDR1 and CDR2: MDHEN and SYDVKM. Trimming at V came to 6 bases and at J to 2 bases, leaving 10 bases not matched to a gene. The CDR3 sequence is 18 residues long. CDR3 bases: TGTGCCAGCAGCCGGGGACTAGCGGGAGGATTTGGACAAGAGACCCAGTACTTC. This translates into CASSRGLAGGFGQETQYF.

This sequence joins TRBV4-3 and TRBJ2-7, with 8 bases matching TRBD1. Germline V CDR1 and CDR2: LGHNA, YSLEER. Trimming removed 5 bases from V and 6 bases from J; junction bases left unmatched: 12. This CDR3 comprises 15 residues. The DNA of the CDR3 is TGCGCCAGCAGCAAGCACCAGGGGGCTACCGGCGAGCAGTACTTC. Its protein is CASSKHQGATGEQYF.